This T cell receptor beta chain comes out of a study of cytomegalovirus exposure and HLA in healthy donors. Broader study findings: It was reported that the classifier diagnosed cytomegalovirus status with high specificity and sensitivity in both the original and validation cohorts. Within the 130 or so validation repertoires, first-cohort TCR clusters tended to co-occur, according to a later analysis. Rarity characterized most TCR sequences, yet some public TCRs appeared in many donors.

Trimming stripped 5 bases from V and 6 bases from J, with 17 bases between. Germline CDR1 is LNHDA and CDR2 is SQIVND (reference sequence). The CDR3 extends over 16 amino acids. With regard to this clone: No antigen is known for it.

Profiling relied on immunoSEQ multiplex PCR, and the TCRdb table lists in-frame clones only, not all of them. The sample comprises around 120,000 clones, roughly 88% of which are singletons, and roughly 5% rests with the top ten. The origin of this receptor is a man younger than 35 in good health and CMV-seronegative. The J gene is TRBJ1-6, the V gene TRBV19; D remains ambiguous. The source material was PBMCs. CDR3 sequence reads: CASSPRRDPTNSPLHF. CDR3 sequence (DNA): TGTGCCAGTAGTCCCCGACGGGATCCGACTAATTCACCCCTCCACTTT.